The 26 T cell receptor beta chains in this list originate from one sample, sequenced in a study of graft-versus-host responses after intestinal transplantation. No cognate antigen is known for these TCRs. Here immunoSEQ multiplex PCR was the method, and the copy in TCRdb shows in-frame clones only, minus some. This table has tens of thousands of clones, more than 70% appearing once. The starting material was unstimulated CD4+ T cells sorted from spleen or lymph node cells, obtained before transplant. The receptors were sampled from a human donor who was the organ donor for an intestinal transplant.

The chain has TRBV11-2 and TRBJ1-5; D may be TRBD1 (5 bases). In germline, CDR1 is SGHAT, CDR2 FQNNGV. The CDR3 length is 13 residues. Trimming removed 9 bases at V and 6 bases at J, with 15 bases between. CDR3 sequence: CASSSLGGQPQHF. The CDR3 nucleotides are TGTGCCAGTAGTTCCTTGGGGGGTCAGCCCCAGCATTTT.

The chain uses TRBV5-1 and TRBJ2-2, with 9 bases aligning to TRBD1. The CDR3 has 16 amino acids. Germline CDR1 SGHRS, CDR2 YFSETQ. V shed 1 base, J shed 3 bases, and the junction held 4 bases outside the gene matches. The CDR3 sequence: CASSLQGTGYTGELFF. DNA for the CDR3: TGCGCCAGCAGCTTGCAGGGGACAGGGTACACCGGGGAGCTGTTTTTT.

The chain has TRBV6-5 and TRBJ2-7; D uncertain. Germline CDR1 MNHEY, CDR2 SVGAGI. V lost 0 bases and J 2 bases, leaving 14 bases between the germline ends. The CDR3 is 16 residues long. CDR3 DNA sequence: TGTGCCAGCAGTTACTCGACCCCCCGTACTACCTACGAGCAGTACTTC. Its translation is CASSYSTPRTTYEQYF.

The CDR3 spells CAWSPPWSHEQYF. CDR3 DNA: TGTGCCTGGAGTCCCCCTTGGAGCCACGAGCAGTACTTC. The J gene is TRBJ2-7, the V gene TRBV30; the D is unclear. This CDR3 is built from 13 residues. Germline CDR1 GTSNPN, CDR2 SVGIG (reference sequence). Trimming pared 2 bases from V and 5 bases from J, leaving 13 bases between.

The rearrangement uses TRBV11-2 and TRBJ2-2; the match to TRBD2 covers 12 bases. This CDR3 comprises 14 residues. The germline gives CDR1 SGHAT, CDR2 FQNNGV. The trim removed 8 bases at V and 7 bases at J, leaving 5 bases unmatched. The CDR3 coding sequence is TGTGCCAGCGGAAGACTAGCGGGAGTCGGGGAGCTGTTTTTT. Translating it yields CASGRLAGVGELFF.

The J gene is TRBJ1-5, the V gene TRBV6-5; D gene unclear. The CDR3 length is 13 residues. Trimming stripped 2 bases from V and 7 bases from J, with 9 bases between. Germline CDR1 is MNHEY and CDR2 is SVGAGI. The DNA for the CDR3 is TGTGCCAGCAGTTACGGGAGTGGGCAGCCCCAGCATTTT. Protein product: CASSYGSGQPQHF.

This clone was counted a few times. The V and J genes are TRBV5-4 and TRBJ2-7; 10 bases line up with TRBD2. Germline CDR1 is SGHNT and CDR2 is YYREEE (reference sequence). The CDR3 spans 14 residues. The junction had 3 bases not matched to a gene; V was cut back by 3 bases and J by 3 bases. CDR3 protein: CASSSSGSRYEQYF. CDR3 sequence (DNA): TGTGCCAGCAGCTCTAGCGGGAGTCGCTACGAGCAGTACTTC.

The sample holds one count of this clone. This chain's CDR3 is CASSYIVGAKDTQYF. The DNA of the CDR3 is TGTGCCAGCAGTTACATAGTTGGGGCGAAAGATACGCAGTATTTT. The rearrangement uses TRBV6-6 and TRBJ2-3; D is perhaps TRBD1 (5 bases). Germline CDR1 reads MNHNY; CDR2 reads SVGAGI (reference sequence). The CDR3 loop spans 15 amino acids. Trimming took 2 bases from V and 5 from J, leaving 14 bases between them.

This clone appeared a few times. Compared with germline, one end of the junction differs, possibly owing to a read error. The gene calls are TRBV10-1 and TRBJ2-7; 7 bases agree with TRBD1. The CDR3 spans 11 residues. CDR1 is WNHNN and CDR2 is SYGVQD in the germline V gene (reference sequence). In nucleotides, the CDR3 is TGCGCCAGCACACTGCAGGGACAGTGGGACTTC. This codes for CASTLQGQWDF.

The chain joins TRBV19 to TRBJ1-2; 7 bases map to TRBD1. Trimming removed 5 bases from V and 8 bases from J; junction bases left unmatched: 5. The germline gives CDR1 LNHDA, CDR2 SQIVND (reference sequence). This CDR3 region has 12 residues. The CDR3 sequence is CASSVTGRGYTF. In DNA form, the CDR3 reads TGTGCCAGTAGTGTGACAGGGCGCGGCTACACCTTC.

The chain links TRBV28 to TRBJ2-7; perhaps TRBD2 as D (5 bases). Germline V lookup: CDR1 MDHEN, CDR2 SYDVKM. The CDR3 is 16 amino acids. The V end lost 2 bases, the J end lost 3 bases, and 17 bases lay between the germline ends. This chain's CDR3 is CASSLSLGMGFYEQYF. Here the CDR3 DNA reads TGTGCCAGCAGTTTAAGTCTCGGGATGGGCTTCTACGAGCAGTACTTC. Looking up the rest from reference TRBV28 and TRBJ2-7 gives the full variable domain: DVKVTQSSRYLVKRTGEKVFLECVQDMDHENMFWYRQDPGLGLRLIYFSYDVKMKEKGDIPEGYSVSREKKERFSLILESASTNQTSMYLCASSLSLGMGFYEQYFGPGTRLTVT.

V and J are TRBV28 and TRBJ2-7; 8 positions agree with TRBD1. The V segment lost 5 bases and the J segment 0 bases; nucleotides outside the gene matches: 6. The CDR3 is 15 residues long. Germline values: CDR1 MDHEN, CDR2 SYDVKM. The CDR3 is CASSPDRAGSYEQYF. For the CDR3, the DNA is TGTGCCAGCAGTCCGGACAGGGCCGGCTCCTACGAGCAGTACTTC.

The chain recombines TRBV28 with TRBJ2-7; 10 nucleotides line up with TRBD2. The length of the CDR3 is 14 residues. The V gene end was trimmed by 3 bases and the J gene end by 1 base; junction bases not matched to a gene: 0. Germline CDR1 and CDR2: MDHEN and SYDVKM. The CDR3, as DNA: TGTGCCAGCAGTTTGACTAGCGGGTCCTACGAGCAGTACTTC. It is translated as CASSLTSGSYEQYF.

This clone was found a few times. The V call is TRBV5-8, the J call TRBJ2-7; 7 bases match TRBD1. Germline V gene lookup returns CDR1 SGHTS and CDR2 YDEGEE. The CDR3 is made up of 13 amino acids. With 0 bases clipped from V and 6 bases from J, the junction kept 3 bases outside the gene matches. This chain's CDR3 is CASSLGQGLEQYF. The CDR3 DNA reads as TGTGCCAGCAGCTTGGGACAGGGCCTCGAGCAGTACTTC.

J is TRBJ2-2 and V is TRBV6-5, with TRBD1 identical over 9 bases. V lost 6 bases, J lost 6 bases, and 5 bases stayed unmatched. This CDR3 has 14 amino acids. CDR1 MNHEY and CDR2 SVGAGI come from the germline V gene. CDR3 sequence reads: CASRGDRVAGELFF. For the CDR3, the DNA is TGTGCCAGCAGGGGGGACAGGGTCGCCGGGGAGCTGTTTTTT.

The J gene is TRBJ2-5, the V gene TRBV7-3, with a possible D match to TRBD2 (6 bases). This CDR3 is built from 13 residues. Germline V gene sequence: CDR1 SGHTA, CDR2 FQGTGA. The germline V and J ends were trimmed by 5 bases and 1 base, with 8 bases remaining between them. In DNA form, the CDR3 reads TGTGCCAGCAGCCGTAGCGGCCAAGAGACCCAGTACTTC. It codes for CASSRSGQETQYF.

The rearrangement uses TRBV5-1 and TRBJ1-1, with D possibly matching TRBD1 (6 bases). V was cut by 0 bases and J by 1 base, with 10 bases left in between. Germline loops: CDR1 SGHRS, CDR2 YFSETQ. The CDR3 is 15 amino acids. The CDR3 nucleotides are TGCGCCAGCAGCTTGGGCAGGGGCAGGAACACTGAAGCTTTCTTT. It translates to CASSLGRGRNTEAFF.

This chain uses TRBV7-8 with TRBJ2-6, with 9 bases that match TRBD1. Germline CDR1 and CDR2: SGHVS and FQNEAQ. The V and J ends lost 5 bases and 4 bases, in that order; junction bases with no gene match: 9. This CDR3 region has 17 residues. The CDR3 is CASSRDRERRGANVLTF. The CDR3, as DNA: TGTGCCAGCAGCAGGGACAGGGAAAGGCGCGGGGCCAACGTCCTGACTTTC.

The chain is built from TRBV27 and TRBJ1-1; D is perhaps TRBD1 (6 bases). Germline CDR1 and CDR2: MNHEY and SMNVEV (reference sequence). Trimming shortened V by 2 bases and J by 1 base, and 11 bases separated the two germline ends. This CDR3 has 15 residues. The CDR3 sequence is CASSLDRLGNTEAFF. In DNA, the CDR3 is TGTGCCAGCAGTTTAGACAGGCTCGGGAACACTGAAGCTTTCTTT.

The CDR3: CASSKGRGEVSNSPLHF. CDR3 coding DNA: TGTGCCAGCAGCAAAGGGAGGGGAGAGGTTAGTAATTCACCCCTCCACTTT. The J gene is TRBJ1-6, the V gene TRBV21-1. TRBV21-1 is a pseudogene segment. The length of the CDR3 is 17 residues.

The rearrangement joins TRBV2 to TRBJ1-5; D is perhaps TRBD1 (5 bases). The V end lost 4 bases, the J end lost 2 bases, and 9 bases lay between the germline ends. The length of the CDR3 is 14 residues. Germline-derived CDR1 and CDR2 are SNHLY and FYNNEI. CDR3 in DNA: TGTGCCAGCAGTGGGCAGGGCGGCAATCAGCCCCAGCATTTT. It codes for CASSGQGGNQPQHF.

J is TRBJ2-7 and V is TRBV28; D might be TRBD1 (5 bases). Trimming stripped 5 bases from V and 1 base from J, with 12 bases between. Per the germline V gene, CDR1 is MDHEN and CDR2 is SYDVKM. The CDR3 has 14 residues. The DNA of the CDR3 is TGTGCCAGCAGTGAACGACAGTCATCCTACGAGCAGTACTTC. It codes for CASSERQSSYEQYF.

This chain uses TRBV5-6 with TRBJ2-5; 13 positions agree with TRBD2. The ends lost 3 bases at V and 4 bases at J; junction bases unmatched: 6. The CDR3 totals 16 residues. Germline CDR1 is SGHDT and CDR2 is YYEEEE. CDR3 residues: CASSWRTSGRGETQYF. The CDR3 coding sequence is TGTGCCAGCAGCTGGCGGACTAGCGGGAGAGGAGAGACCCAGTACTTC.

The count of this clone is one. The rearrangement uses TRBV5-4 and TRBJ1-4; 7 bases are shared with TRBD1. In germline, CDR1 is SGHNT, CDR2 YYREEE (reference sequence). The V gene end was trimmed by 1 base and the J gene end by 4 bases; junction bases not matched to a gene: 1. The CDR3 length is 14 residues. CDR3 nucleotides: TGTGCCAGCAGCTTGACAGGGGTTAATGAAAAACTGTTTTTT. It translates to CASSLTGVNEKLFF. The whole variable domain, filled in from reference TRBV5-4 and TRBJ1-4, reads ETGVTQSPTHLIKTRGQQVTLRCSSQSGHNTVSWYQQALGQGPQFIFQYYREEENGRGNFPPRFSGLQFPNYSSELNVNALELDDSALYLCASSLTGVNEKLFFGSGTQLSVL.

This rearrangement joins TRBV13 to TRBJ2-3; TRBD2 might be the D (6 bases). Trimming took 7 bases from V and 2 from J, leaving 28 bases between them. The CDR3 totals 19 residues. CDR1 PRHDT and CDR2 FYEKMQ come from the germline V gene (reference sequence). Here the CDR3 DNA reads TGTGCCAGCATGAGCATCCCCCCCCCGCGGGGCGATTTCACAGATACGCAGTATTTT. As protein: CASMSIPPPRGDFTDTQYF.

The chain is built from TRBV11-2 and TRBJ2-5; a possible D gene is TRBD2 (5 bases). The CDR3 extends over 13 amino acids. Germline assignment: CDR1 SGHAT and CDR2 FQNNGV. The V end lost 6 bases, the J end lost 5 bases, and 13 bases lay between the germline ends. In DNA, the CDR3 is TGTGCCAGCAGTTGGAGGCGGTTGGAGACCCAGTACTTC. This gives the protein CASSWRRLETQYF.